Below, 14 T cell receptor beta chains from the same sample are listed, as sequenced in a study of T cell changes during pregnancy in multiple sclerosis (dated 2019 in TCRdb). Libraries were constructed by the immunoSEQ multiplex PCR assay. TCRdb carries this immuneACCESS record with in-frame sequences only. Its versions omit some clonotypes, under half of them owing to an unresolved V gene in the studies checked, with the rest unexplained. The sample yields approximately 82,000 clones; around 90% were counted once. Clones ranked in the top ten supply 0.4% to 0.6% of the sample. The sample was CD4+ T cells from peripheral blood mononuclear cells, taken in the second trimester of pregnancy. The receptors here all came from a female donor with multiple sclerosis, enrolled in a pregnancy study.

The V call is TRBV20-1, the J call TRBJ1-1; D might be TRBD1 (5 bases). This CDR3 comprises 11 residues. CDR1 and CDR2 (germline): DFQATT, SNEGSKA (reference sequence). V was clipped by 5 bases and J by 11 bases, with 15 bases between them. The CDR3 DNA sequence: TGCAGTGCTGCAGACTTGGAGGGGGCTTTCTTT. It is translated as CSAADLEGAFF.

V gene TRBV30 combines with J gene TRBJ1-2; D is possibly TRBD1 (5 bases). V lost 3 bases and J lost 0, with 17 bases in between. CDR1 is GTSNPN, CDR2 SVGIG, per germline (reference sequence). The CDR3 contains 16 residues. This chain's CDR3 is CAWSERWKTANYGYTF. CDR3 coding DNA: TGTGCCTGGAGCGAGCGATGGAAGACAGCTAACTATGGCTACACCTTC. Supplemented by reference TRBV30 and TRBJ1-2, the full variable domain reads SQTIHQWPATLVQPVGSPLSLECTVEGTSNPNLYWYRQAAGRGLQLLFYSVGIGQISSEVPQNLSASRPQDRQFILSSKKLLLSDSGFYLCAWSERWKTANYGYTFGSGTRLTVV.

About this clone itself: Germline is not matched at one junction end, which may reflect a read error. CDR3 protein: CASSPLAGGYTDTQYF. The CDR3 region has the DNA TGTGCCAGCTCCCCACTAGCGGGTGGATACACAGATACGCAGTATTTT. The chain couples TRBV18 to TRBJ2-3; 9 positions match TRBD2. The germline CDR1 and CDR2 sequences are KGHSH and LQKENI. CDR3 length equals 16 residues.

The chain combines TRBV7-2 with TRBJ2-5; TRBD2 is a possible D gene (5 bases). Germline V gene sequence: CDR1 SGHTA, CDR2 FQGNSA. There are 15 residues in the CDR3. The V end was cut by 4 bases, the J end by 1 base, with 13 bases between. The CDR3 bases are TGTGCCAGCAGCTCCCCCCGGGATTTCCAAGAGACCCAGTACTTC. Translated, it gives CASSSPRDFQETQYF. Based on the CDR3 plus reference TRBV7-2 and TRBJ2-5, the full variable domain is GAGVSQSPSNKVTEKGKDVELRCDPISGHTALYWYRQSLGQGLEFLIYFQGNSAPDKSGLPSDRFSAERTGGSVSTLTIQRTQQEDSAVYLCASSSPRDFQETQYFGPGTRLLVL.

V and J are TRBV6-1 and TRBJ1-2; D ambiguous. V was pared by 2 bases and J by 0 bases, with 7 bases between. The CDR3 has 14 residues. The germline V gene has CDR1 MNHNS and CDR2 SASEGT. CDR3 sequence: CASSEISANYGYTF. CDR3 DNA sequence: TGTGCCAGCAGTGAAATTTCAGCTAACTATGGCTACACCTTC.

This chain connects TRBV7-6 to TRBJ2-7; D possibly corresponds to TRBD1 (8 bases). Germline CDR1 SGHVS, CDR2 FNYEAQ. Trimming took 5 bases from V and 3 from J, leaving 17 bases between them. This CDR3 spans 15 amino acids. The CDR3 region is CASSPWGGQDYEQYF. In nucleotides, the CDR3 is TGTGCCAGCAGCCCCTGGGGGGGACAGGACTACGAGCAGTACTTC.

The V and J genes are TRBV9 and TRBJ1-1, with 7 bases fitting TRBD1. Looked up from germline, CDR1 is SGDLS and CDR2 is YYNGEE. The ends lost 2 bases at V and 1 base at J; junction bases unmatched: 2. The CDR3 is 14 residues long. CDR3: CASSVTGANTEAFF. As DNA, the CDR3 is TGTGCCAGCAGCGTTACAGGGGCGAACACTGAAGCTTTCTTT.

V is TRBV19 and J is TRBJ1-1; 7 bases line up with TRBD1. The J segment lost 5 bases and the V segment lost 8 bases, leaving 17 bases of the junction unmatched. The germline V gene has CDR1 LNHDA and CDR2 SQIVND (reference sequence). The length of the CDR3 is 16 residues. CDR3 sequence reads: CASGRGDSKGRTEAFF. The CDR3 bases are TGTGCCAGTGGCAGGGGGGACAGCAAAGGGAGGACTGAAGCTTTCTTT.

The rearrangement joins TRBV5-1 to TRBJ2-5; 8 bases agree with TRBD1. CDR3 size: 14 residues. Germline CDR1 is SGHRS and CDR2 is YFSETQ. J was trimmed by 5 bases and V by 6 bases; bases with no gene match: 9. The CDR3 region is CASTRTGLQETQYF. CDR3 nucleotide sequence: TGCGCCAGCACCCGGACAGGGCTGCAGGAGACCCAGTACTTC.

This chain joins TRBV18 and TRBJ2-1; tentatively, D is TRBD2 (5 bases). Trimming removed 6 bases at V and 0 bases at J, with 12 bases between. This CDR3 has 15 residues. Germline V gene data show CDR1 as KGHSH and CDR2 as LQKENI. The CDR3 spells CASSPTILSYNEQFF. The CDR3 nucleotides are TGTGCCAGCTCCCCGACTATACTCTCCTACAATGAGCAGTTCTTC.

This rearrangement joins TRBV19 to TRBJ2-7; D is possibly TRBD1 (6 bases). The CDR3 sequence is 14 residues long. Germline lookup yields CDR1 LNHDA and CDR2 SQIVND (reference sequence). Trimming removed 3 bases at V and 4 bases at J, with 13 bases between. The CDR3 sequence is CASSIGQGMYEQYF. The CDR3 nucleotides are TGTGCCAGTAGTATTGGCCAGGGGATGTACGAGCAGTACTTC.

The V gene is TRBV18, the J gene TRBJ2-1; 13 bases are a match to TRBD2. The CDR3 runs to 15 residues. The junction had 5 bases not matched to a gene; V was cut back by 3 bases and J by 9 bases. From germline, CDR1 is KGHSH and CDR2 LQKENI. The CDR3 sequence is CASSPWTSGSGEQFF. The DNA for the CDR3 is TGTGCCAGCTCACCCTGGACTAGCGGGAGTGGTGAGCAGTTCTTC.

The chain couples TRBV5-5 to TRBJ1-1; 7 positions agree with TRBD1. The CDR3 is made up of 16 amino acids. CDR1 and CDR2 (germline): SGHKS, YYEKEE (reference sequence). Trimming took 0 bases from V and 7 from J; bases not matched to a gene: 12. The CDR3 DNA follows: TGTGCCAGCAGCTTGGCCAGGGGACAGTTGATCTATGAAGCTTTCTTT. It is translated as CASSLARGQLIYEAFF.

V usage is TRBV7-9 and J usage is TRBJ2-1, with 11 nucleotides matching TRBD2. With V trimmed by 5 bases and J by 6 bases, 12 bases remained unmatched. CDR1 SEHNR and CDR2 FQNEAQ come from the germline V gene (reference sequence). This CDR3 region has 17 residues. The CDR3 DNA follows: TGTGCCAGCAGCAGATTATTGGGACTAGCGGAGATCAATGAGCAGTTCTTC. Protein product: CASSRLLGLAEINEQFF.